The clone carrying this TCR beta chain was counted only a few times. What it binds is not known. Trimming left V 4 bases short and J 2 bases short, with 22 bases between. CDR1 is SGHDT, CDR2 YYEEEE, per germline. The CDR3 contains 17 residues. The entry originates in a study of cytomegalovirus exposure and HLA in healthy donors. PCR involved 60 Vbeta and 13 Jbeta primers. Some clones are missing from TCRdb's copy, which holds only in-frame ones; the method was immunoSEQ multiplex PCR. The sample consists of roughly 90,000 clones, less than 80% of them appearing once. The study's findings and limits: In vitro assays verified that a few CMV-associated chains recognized CMV antigens specifically.

The receptor's source is a young man in good health and CMV-seropositive. The V call is TRBV5-6, the J call TRBJ2-7, with D possibly matching TRBD2 (5 bases). The sequenced material came from PBMCs. In DNA, the CDR3 is TGTGCCAGCAGCCAGATCGGCGAGGGTATACCCCCCTACGAGCAGTACTTC. Protein: CASSQIGEGIPPYEQYF.